A single count supports the clone carrying this TCR beta chain. Its cognate antigen is unknown. Those who donated were healthy bone marrow donors. This record belongs to a study of cytomegalovirus exposure and HLA in healthy donors. The PCR ran on 60 Vbeta and 13 Jbeta primers. Clones were sequenced by immunoSEQ multiplex PCR, and TCRdb holds only the in-frame ones, with some missing. The table records under 200,000 clones, about 79% of them present only once. Germline CDR1 and CDR2: MNHNS and SASEGT. This CDR3 contains 13 residues. The V end lost 5 bases, the J end lost 2 bases, and 8 bases lay between the germline ends. Whole-study results and caveats: V segments that were indistinguishable, TRBV6-2 and TRBV6-3 among them, were omitted from analysis.

The TCR comes from a man aged 50 to 59 in good health and CMV-seropositive. Sequenced material: PBMCs. This rearrangement joins TRBV6-1 to TRBJ2-3, with unresolved D. The CDR3 region is CASSTPPTDTQYF. The CDR3 nucleotides read TGTGCCAGCAGTACACCACCCACAGATACGCAGTATTTT.